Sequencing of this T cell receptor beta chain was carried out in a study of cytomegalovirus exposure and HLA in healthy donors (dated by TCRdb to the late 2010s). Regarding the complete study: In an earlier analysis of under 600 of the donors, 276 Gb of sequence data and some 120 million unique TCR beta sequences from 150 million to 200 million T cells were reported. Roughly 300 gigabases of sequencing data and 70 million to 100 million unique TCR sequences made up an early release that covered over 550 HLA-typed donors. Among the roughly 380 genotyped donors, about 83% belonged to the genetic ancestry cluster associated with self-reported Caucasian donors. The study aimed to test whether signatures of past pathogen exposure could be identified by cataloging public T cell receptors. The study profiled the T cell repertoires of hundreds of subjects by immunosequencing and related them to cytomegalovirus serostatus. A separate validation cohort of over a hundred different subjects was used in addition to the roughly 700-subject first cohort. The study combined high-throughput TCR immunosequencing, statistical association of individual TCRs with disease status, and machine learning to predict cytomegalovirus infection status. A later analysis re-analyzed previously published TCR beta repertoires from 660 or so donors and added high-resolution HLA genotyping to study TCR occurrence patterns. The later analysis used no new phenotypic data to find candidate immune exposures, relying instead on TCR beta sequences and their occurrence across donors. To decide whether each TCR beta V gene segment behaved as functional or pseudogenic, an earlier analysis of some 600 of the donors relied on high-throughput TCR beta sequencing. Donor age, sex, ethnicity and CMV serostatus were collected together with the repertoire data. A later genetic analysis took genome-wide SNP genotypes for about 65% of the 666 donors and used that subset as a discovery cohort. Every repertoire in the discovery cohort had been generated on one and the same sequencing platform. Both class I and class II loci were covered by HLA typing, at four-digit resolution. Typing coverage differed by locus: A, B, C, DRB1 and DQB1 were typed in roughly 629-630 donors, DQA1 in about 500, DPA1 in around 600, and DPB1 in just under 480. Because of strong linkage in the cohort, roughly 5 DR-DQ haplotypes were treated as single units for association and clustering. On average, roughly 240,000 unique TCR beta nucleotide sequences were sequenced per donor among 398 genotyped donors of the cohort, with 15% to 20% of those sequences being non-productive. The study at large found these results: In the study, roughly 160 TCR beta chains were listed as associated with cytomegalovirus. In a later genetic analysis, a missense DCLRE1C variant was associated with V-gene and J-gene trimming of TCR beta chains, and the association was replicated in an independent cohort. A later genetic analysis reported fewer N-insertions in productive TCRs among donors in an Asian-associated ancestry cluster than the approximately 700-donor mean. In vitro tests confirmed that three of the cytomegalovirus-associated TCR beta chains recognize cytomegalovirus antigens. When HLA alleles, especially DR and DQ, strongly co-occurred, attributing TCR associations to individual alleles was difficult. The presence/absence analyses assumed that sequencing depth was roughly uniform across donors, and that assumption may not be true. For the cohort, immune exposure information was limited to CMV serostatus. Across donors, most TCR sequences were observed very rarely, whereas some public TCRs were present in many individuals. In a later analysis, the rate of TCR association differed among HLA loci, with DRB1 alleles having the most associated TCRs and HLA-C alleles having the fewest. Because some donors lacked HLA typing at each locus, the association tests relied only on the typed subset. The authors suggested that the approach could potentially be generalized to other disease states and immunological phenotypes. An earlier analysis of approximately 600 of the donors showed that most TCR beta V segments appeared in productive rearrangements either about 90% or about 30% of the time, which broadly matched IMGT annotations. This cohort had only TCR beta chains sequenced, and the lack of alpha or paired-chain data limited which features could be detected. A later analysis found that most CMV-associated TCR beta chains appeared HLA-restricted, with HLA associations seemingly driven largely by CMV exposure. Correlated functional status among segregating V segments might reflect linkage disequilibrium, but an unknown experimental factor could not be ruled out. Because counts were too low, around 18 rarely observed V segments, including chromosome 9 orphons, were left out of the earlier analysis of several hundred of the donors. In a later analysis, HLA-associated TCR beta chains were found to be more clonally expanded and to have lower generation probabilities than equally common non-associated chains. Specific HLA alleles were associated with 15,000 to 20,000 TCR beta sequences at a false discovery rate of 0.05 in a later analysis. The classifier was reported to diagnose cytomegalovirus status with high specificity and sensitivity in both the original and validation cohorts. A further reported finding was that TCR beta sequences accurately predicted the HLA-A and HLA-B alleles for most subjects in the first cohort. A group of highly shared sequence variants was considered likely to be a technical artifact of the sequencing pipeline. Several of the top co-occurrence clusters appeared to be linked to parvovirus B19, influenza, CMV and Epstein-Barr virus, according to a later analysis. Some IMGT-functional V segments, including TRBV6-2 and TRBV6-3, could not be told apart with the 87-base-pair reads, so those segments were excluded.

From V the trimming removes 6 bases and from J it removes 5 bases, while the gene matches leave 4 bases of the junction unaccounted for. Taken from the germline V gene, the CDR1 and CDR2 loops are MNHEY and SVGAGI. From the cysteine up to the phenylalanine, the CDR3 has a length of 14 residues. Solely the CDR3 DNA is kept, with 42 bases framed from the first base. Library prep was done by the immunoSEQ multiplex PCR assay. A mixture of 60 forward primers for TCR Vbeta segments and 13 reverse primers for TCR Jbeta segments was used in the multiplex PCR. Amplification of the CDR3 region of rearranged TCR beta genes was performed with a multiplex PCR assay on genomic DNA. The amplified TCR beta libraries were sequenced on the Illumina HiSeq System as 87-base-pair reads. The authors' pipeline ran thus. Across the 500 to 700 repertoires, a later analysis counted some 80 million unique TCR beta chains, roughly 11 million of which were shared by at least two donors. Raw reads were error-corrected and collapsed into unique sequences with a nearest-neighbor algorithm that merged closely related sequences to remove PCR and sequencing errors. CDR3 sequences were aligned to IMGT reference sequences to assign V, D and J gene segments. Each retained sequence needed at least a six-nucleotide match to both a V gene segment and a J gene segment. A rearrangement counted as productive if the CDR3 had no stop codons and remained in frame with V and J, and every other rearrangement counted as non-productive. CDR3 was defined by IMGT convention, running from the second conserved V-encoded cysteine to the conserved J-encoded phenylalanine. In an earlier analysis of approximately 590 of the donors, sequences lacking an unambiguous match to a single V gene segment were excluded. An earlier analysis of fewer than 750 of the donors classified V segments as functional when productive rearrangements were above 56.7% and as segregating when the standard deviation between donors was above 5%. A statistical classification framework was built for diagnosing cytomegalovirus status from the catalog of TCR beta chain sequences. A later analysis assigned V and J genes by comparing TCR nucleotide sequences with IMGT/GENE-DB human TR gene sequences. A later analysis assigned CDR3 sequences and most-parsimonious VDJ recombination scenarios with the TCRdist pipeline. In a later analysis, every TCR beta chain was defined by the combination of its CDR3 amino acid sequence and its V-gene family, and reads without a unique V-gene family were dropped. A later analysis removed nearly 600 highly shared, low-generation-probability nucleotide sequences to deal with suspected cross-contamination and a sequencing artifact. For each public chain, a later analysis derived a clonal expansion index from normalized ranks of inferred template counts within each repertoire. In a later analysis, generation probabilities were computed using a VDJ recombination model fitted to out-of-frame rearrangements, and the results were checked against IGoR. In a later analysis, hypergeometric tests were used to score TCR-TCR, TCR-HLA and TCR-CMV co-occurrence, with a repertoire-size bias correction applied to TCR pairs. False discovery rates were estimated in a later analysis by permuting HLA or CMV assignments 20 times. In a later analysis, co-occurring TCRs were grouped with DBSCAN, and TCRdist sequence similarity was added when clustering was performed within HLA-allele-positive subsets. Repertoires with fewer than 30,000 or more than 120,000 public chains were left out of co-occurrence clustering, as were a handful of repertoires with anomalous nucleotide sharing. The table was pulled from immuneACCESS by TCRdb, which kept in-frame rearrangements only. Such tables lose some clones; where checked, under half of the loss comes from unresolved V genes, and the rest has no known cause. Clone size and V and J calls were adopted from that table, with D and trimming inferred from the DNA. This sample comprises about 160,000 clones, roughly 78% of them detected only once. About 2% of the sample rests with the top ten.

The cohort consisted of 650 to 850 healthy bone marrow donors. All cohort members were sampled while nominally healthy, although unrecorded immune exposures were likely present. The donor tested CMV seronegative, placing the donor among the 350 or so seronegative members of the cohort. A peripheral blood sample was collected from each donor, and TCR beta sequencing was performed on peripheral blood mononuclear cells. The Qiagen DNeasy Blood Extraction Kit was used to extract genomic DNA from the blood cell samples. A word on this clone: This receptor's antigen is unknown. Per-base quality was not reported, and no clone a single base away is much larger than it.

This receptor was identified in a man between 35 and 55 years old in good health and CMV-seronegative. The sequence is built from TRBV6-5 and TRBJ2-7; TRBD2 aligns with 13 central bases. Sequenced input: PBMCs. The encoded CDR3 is CASRWTSGRNEQYF. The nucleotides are TGTGCCAGCAGGTGGACTAGCGGGAGAAACGAGCAGTACTTC.